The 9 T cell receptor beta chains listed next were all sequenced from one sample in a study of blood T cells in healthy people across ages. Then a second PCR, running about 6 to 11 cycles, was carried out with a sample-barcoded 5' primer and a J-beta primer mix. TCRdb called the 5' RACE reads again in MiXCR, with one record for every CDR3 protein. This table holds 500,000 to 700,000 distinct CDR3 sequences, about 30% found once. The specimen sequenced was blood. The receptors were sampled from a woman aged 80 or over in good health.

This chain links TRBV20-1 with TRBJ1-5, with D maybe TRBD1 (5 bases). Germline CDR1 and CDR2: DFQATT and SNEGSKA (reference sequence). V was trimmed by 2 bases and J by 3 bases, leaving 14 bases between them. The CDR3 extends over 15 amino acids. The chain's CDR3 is CSARRGGDLNQPQHF. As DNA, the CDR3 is TGCAGTGCTAGACGGGGGGGGGACCTCAATCAGCCCCAGCATTTT.

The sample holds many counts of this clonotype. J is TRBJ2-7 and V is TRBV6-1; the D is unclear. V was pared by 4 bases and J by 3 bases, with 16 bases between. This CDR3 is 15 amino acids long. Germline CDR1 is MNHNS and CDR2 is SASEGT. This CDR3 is CASSVGSSVNYEQYF. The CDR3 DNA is TGTGCCAGCAGTGTAGGTTCCAGCGTGAACTACGAGCAGTACTTC.

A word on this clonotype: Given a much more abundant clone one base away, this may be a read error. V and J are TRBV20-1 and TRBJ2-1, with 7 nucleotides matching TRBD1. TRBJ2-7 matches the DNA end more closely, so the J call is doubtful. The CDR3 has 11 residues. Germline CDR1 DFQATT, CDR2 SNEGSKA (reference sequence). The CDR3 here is CSTVTGEEQYF. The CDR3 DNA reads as TGCAGTACTGTTACAGGGGAGGAGCAGTACTTC.

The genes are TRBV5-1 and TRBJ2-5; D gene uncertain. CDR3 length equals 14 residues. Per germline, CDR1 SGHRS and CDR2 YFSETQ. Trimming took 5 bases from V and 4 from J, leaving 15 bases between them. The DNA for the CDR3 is TGCGCCAGCAGATACATGGAAGGGTTAGAGACCCAGTACTTC. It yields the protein CASRYMEGLETQYF.

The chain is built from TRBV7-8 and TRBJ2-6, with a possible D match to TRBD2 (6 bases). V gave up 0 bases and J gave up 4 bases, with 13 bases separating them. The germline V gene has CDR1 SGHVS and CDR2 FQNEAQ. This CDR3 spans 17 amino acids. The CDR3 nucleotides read TGTGCCAGCAGCTTAGCGGAGGGGCGCTCGGGGGCCAACGTCCTGACTTTC. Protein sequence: CASSLAEGRSGANVLTF. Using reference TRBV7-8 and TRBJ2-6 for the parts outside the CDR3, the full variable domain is GAGVSQSPRYKVAKRGQDVALRCDPISGHVSLFWYQQALGQGPEFLTYFQNEAQLDKSGLPSDRFFAERPEGSVSTLKIQRTQQEDSAVYLCASSLAEGRSGANVLTFGAGSRLTVL.

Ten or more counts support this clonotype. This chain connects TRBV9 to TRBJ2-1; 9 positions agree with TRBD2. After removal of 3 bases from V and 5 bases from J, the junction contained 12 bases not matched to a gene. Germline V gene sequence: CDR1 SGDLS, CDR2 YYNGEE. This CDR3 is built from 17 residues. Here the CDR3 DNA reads TGTGCCAGCAGCGGAGCGGGGGGTCTAGATTCCCACAATGAGCAGTTCTTC. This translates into CASSGAGGLDSHNEQFF.

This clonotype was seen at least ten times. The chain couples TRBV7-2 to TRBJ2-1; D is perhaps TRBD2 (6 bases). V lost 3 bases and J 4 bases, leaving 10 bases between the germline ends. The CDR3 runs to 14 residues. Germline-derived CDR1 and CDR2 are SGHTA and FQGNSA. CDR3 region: CASSFGRGYNEQFF. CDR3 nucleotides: TGTGCCAGCAGCTTCGGGCGGGGTTACAATGAGCAGTTCTTC.

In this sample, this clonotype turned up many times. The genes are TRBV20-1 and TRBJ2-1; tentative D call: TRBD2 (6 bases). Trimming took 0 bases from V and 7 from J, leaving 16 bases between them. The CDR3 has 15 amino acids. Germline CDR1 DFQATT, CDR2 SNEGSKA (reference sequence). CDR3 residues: CSARDVGGPLNEQFF. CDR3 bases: TGCAGTGCTAGAGATGTCGGAGGGCCCCTTAATGAGCAGTTCTTC.

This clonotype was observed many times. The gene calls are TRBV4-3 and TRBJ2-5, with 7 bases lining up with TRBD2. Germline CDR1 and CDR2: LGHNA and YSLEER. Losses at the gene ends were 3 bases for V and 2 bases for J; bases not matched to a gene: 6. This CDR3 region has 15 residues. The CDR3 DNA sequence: TGCGCCAGCAGCCAGTCGGGAGGAAATCAAGAGACCCAGTACTTC. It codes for CASSQSGGNQETQYF.